These T cell receptor beta chains were read from a single sample in a study of shared clonotypes between healthy human individuals. Only in-frame clones appear in the TCRdb table, and some are missing; sequencing was by immunoSEQ multiplex PCR. The repertoire includes approximately 98,000 clones, 68% of them detected once, and around 26% sits in the top ten. Sequencing used memory CD8+ T cells sorted from blood. The receptors were sampled from a woman younger than 45 in good health. Both conserved end residues are part of each CDR3. The D gene is left open where the match is weak. Not every row has a clone size; where given, it reads once, few, many or a size class.

len	abundance	d_gene	j_gene	v_gene	CDR3nt	CDR3aa
15	.	.	TRBJ2-7	TRBV11-2	TGTGCCAGCAGCTTAGGAATGGGGGGTCAGAGGGAGCAGTACTTC	CASSLGMGGQREQYF
15	.	TRBD1	TRBJ2-5	TRBV5-3	TGTGCCAGAATACTGGACAGGGGCCCTCAAGAGACCCAGTACTTC	CARILDRGPQETQYF
16	medium-sized	TRBD2	TRBJ2-7	TRBV4-2	TGTGCCAGCAGCCAAGAAGGGGCGGGAGATCCCTACGAGCAGTACTTC	CASSQEGAGDPYEQYF
15	.	TRBD1	TRBJ2-7	TRBV6-1	TGTGCCAGCAGTGGTATGGACAGGCTCTCCTACGAGCAGTACTTC	CASSGMDRLSYEQYF
11	.	.	TRBJ2-5	TRBV27	TGTGCCAGCAGTTTGTGGGAGACCCAGTACTTC	CASSLWETQYF
16	.	.	TRBJ2-1	TRBV30	TGTGCCTGGAGCTCCCTCGGAACTTCCTCCTACAATGAGCAGTTCTTC	CAWSSLGTSSYNEQFF
13	.	.	TRBJ2-7	TRBV7-9	TGTGCCAGCAGCCCCCCGGGGTCCTGGGAGCAGTACTTC	CASSPPGSWEQYF
15	.	TRBD1	TRBJ2-5	TRBV7-6	TGTGCCAGCAGCCCCCCGGACAGGGGCCAAGAGACCCAGTACTTC	CASSPPDRGQETQYF
12	few	.	TRBJ2-7	TRBV19	TGTGCCAGTAATCAGGGGGGAAACGAGCAGTACTTC	CASNQGGNEQYF
16	few	TRBD2	TRBJ2-3	TRBV25-1	TGTGCCAGCTTCAGCCTAGCGGGAGGGGGAGAGGGTACGCAGTATTTT	CASFSLAGGGEGTQYF
17	.	TRBD1	TRBJ1-4	TRBV19	TGTGCCAGTAGTTCCACCACAGGGGGCGCGACTAATGAAAAACTGTTTTTT	CASSSTTGGATNEKLFF
13	.	.	TRBJ2-5	TRBV5-4	TGTGCCAGCAGCTTCTACCCCAACCCGGAGCAGTACTTC	CASSFYPNPEQYF
16	once	TRBD2	TRBJ2-7	TRBV28	TGTGCCTCTCTAGCGGGAGGGCCGAAACTCCATTACGAGCAGTACTTC	CASLAGGPKLHYEQYF
16	.	TRBD2	TRBJ2-3	TRBV29-1	TGCAGCGCAAAGGGACTAGCGGGATCAAGGACAGATACGCAGTATTTT	CSAKGLAGSRTDTQYF
16	.	.	TRBJ2-1	TRBV15	TGTGCCACCAGCAGAGATCTCATGAGCTCCTACAATGAGCAGTTCTTC	CATSRDLMSSYNEQFF
19	.	TRBD1	TRBJ1-5	TRBV28	TGTGCCAGCAGTCACCCGGACAGGGTAAAGAACCTTAGCAATCAGCCCCAGCATTTT	CASSHPDRVKNLSNQPQHF
15	.	.	TRBJ2-7	TRBV5-1	TGCGCCAGCACACAGGATGCTAGCGCCTCCTACGAGCAGTACTTC	CASTQDASASYEQYF
17	few	TRBD2	TRBJ2-1	TRBV14	TGTGCCAGCAGCCAAACCCAGGCGGGAGGGCCGGCGGTGGGGCAGTTCTTC	CASSQTQAGGPAVGQFF
16	once	.	TRBJ1-4	TRBV5-1	TGCGCCAGCAGCCTTTACCCGGGGGGTGCTAATGAAAAACTGTTTTTT	CASSLYPGGANEKLFF
16	.	.	TRBJ2-1	TRBV7-9	TGTGCCAGCAGCCCACGCGGAGGGAGTGCCTACAATGAGCAGTTCTTC	CASSPRGGSAYNEQFF
14	.	TRBD2	TRBJ2-3	TRBV6-6	TGTGCCAGCAGAGAGCGGGGTTACACAGATACGCAGTATTTT	CASRERGYTDTQYF
15	.	.	TRBJ2-7	TRBV25-1	TGTGCCAGCAGTGAATCGGGGGGCCCAGTCTACGAGCAGTACTTC	CASSESGGPVYEQYF
14	.	TRBD2	TRBJ2-7	TRBV19	TGTGCCAGTAGTTTCTCCTTTAGCGGGGCCGAGCAGTACTTC	CASSFSFSGAEQYF
15	.	.	TRBJ2-6	TRBV13	TGTGCCAGCACTTTTGCGGTCTCTGGGGCCAACGTCCTGACTTTC	CASTFAVSGANVLTF
16	many	TRBD2	TRBJ2-1	TRBV6-4	TGTGCCAGCAGTGACTCGACTAGCGGGGATTACAATGAGCAGTTCTTC	CASSDSTSGDYNEQFF
15	.	.	TRBJ1-5	TRBV19	TGTGCCAGTAGCAAGGTCGTTGCGAACAATCAGCCCCAGCATTTT	CASSKVVANNQPQHF
17	.	TRBD2	TRBJ2-7	TRBV9	TGTGCCAGCAGCCCCCATGCGGGACTAGCCCACTCCTACGAGCAGTACTTC	CASSPHAGLAHSYEQYF
18	.	TRBD1	TRBJ2-3	TRBV28	TGTGCCAGCAGTTTTTTTTGGGGCGGGACAGGGAGCACAGATACGCAGTATTTT	CASSFFWGGTGSTDTQYF
16	.	TRBD2	TRBJ2-7	TRBV5-6	TGTGCCAGCAGCATAAACGGGCGGGGGGCCTTTAGGGAGCAGTACTTC	CASSINGRGAFREQYF
16	many	.	TRBJ2-6	TRBV4-2	TGTGCCAGCAGCCAAGAGACAGTATCTGGGGCCAACGTCCTGACTTTC	CASSQETVSGANVLTF
15	.	TRBD2	TRBJ2-3	TRBV7-8	TGTGCCAGCAGCTCTTCCGGACTAGCGTCGAATACGCAGTATTTT	CASSSSGLASNTQYF
18	few	TRBD1	TRBJ1-1	TRBV7-3	TGTGCCAGCAGCTCCAGGGGGCGCGGGCGGAGCATGAACACTGAAGCTTTCTTT	CASSSRGRGRSMNTEAFF
14	.	.	TRBJ2-5	TRBV28	TGTGCCAGCAGTTACGGGACATTTTCAGAGACCCAGTACTTC	CASSYGTFSETQYF
17	.	TRBD2	TRBJ2-2	TRBV25-1	TGTGCCAGCAGTGATCCCGTGGAGCGGGATAACACCGGGGAGCTGTTTTTT	CASSDPVERDNTGELFF
15	many	.	TRBJ2-7	TRBV11-2	TGTGCCAGCAGCCGGGGTAGACACGGGACCTACGAGCAGTACTTC	CASSRGRHGTYEQYF
13	.	.	TRBJ1-2	TRBV30	TGTGCCTGGAGTGTAAAGGGGATTCATGGCTACACCTTC	CAWSVKGIHGYTF
14	.	TRBD2	TRBJ2-7	TRBV6-6	TGTGCCAGCAGCCCCACTAGCGGGACCTACGAGCAGTACTTC	CASSPTSGTYEQYF
15	.	.	TRBJ1-1	TRBV27	TGTGCCAGCAGTTTATGGTGGGGGCGCGGAACTGAAGCTTTCTTT	CASSLWWGRGTEAFF
16	few	TRBD1	TRBJ2-1	TRBV7-9	TGTGCCAGCAGCTTACCAACAGGGGGCCTCTACAATGAGCAGTTCTTC	CASSLPTGGLYNEQFF
17	.	TRBD1	TRBJ2-1	TRBV11-2	TGTGCCAGCAGCTTACCCAAAGAGACAGGGGTTTACAATGAGCAGTTCTTC	CASSLPKETGVYNEQFF